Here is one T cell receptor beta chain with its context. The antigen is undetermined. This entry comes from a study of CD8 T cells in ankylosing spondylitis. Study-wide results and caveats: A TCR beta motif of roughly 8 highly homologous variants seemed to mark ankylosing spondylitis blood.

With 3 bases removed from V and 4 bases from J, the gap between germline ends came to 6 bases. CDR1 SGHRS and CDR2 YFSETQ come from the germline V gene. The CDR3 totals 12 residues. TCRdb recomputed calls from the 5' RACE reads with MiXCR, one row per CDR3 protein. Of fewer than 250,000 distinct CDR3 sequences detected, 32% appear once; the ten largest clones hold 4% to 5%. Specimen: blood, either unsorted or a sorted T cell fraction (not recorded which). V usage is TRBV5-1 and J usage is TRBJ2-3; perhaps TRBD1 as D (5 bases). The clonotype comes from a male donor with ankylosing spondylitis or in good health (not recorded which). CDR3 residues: CASSSTADTQYF. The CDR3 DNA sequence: TGCGCCAGCAGCTCGACAGCAGATACGCAGTATTTT.